This T cell receptor (beta chain) is from a study of T cell changes during pregnancy in multiple sclerosis. Germline lookup yields CDR1 MDHEN and CDR2 SYDVKM. The V and J ends lost 1 base and 4 bases respectively, with 8 bases between them. The CDR3 consists of 14 residues. Produced via immunoSEQ multiplex PCR; TCRdb's table is partial and in-frame only. This repertoire shows around 34,000 clones, about nine tenths found once; its top ten account for roughly 10%. This receptor was identified in a female donor with multiple sclerosis, enrolled in a pregnancy study. The material sequenced was CD8+ T cells from peripheral blood mononuclear cells, taken before pregnancy. J is TRBJ1-5 and V is TRBV28; no firm D call. CDR3 bases: TGTGCCAGCAGTTTATTCCCCAGTAATCAGCCCCAGCATTTT. Translated: CASSLFPSNQPQHF.